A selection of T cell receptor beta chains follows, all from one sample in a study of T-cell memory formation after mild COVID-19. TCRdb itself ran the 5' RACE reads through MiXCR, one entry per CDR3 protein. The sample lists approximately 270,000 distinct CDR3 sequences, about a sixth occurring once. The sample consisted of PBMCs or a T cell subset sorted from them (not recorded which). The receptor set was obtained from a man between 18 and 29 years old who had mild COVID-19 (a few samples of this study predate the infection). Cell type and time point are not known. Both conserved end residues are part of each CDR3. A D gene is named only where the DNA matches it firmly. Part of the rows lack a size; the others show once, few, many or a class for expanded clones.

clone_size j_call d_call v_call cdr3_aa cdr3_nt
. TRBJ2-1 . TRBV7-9 CASSWARVGGNEQFF TGTGCCAGCAGCTGGGCGCGGGTCGGTGGGAATGAGCAGTTCTTC
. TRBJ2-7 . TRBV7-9 CASSHPLASYEQYF TGTGCCAGCAGTCACCCTTTAGCCTCCTACGAGCAGTACTTC
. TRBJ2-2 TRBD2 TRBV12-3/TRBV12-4 CASSQQSGAGELFF TGTGCCAGCAGCCAGCAGAGCGGGGCCGGGGAGCTGTTTTTT
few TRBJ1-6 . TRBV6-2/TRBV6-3 CASSSGTASSPLHF TGTGCCAGCAGCTCAGGGACGGCAAGCTCACCCCTCCACTTT
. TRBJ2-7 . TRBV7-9 CASRHTEGTEDIF TGTGCCAGCAGACACACCGAAGGGACGGAGGACATCTTC
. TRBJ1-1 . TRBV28 CASSFRRVTEAFF TGTGCCAGCAGTTTCCGCCGAGTCACTGAAGCTTTCTTT
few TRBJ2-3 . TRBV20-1 CSATPRAPIDTQYF TGCAGTGCTACCCCCAGGGCCCCGATAGATACGCAGTATTTT
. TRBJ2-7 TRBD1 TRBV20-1 CSALRDRGYEQYF TGCAGTGCTCTCCGGGACAGGGGCTACGAGCAGTACTTC
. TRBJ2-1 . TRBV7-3 CASSLMATYNEQFF TGTGCCAGCAGCTTAATGGCCACCTACAATGAGCAGTTCTTC
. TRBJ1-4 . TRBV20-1 CSARVSLGREKLFF TGCAGTGCTAGAGTATCCCTAGGACGGGAAAAACTGTTTTTT
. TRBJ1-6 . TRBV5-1 CASSLEVLGSPLHF TGCGCCAGCAGCTTGGAGGTGCTGGGATCACCCCTCCACTTT
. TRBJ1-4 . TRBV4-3 CASSRTGGDNEKLFF TGCGCCAGCAGCCGCACTGGGGGCGATAATGAAAAACTGTTTTTT
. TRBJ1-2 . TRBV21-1 CAPPGEPIYGYTF TGTGCCCCCCCCGGGGAGCCGATCTATGGCTACACCTTC
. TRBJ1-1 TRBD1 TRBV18 CASSESYRGTEAFF TGTGCCAGCTCAGAATCCTACAGGGGTACTGAAGCTTTCTTT
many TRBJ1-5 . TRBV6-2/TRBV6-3 CASSAMASADQPQHF TGTGCCAGCAGTGCGATGGCCAGCGCCGATCAGCCCCAGCATTTT
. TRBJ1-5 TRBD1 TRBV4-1 CATSHAGQGDQPQHF TGCGCCACCAGCCATGCGGGACAGGGCGATCAGCCCCAGCATTTT
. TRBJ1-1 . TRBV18 CASSPRGSKETSGSRLTF TGTGCCAGCTCACCACGCGGTAGTAAGGAAACCAGTGGCTCTAGGTTGACCTTT
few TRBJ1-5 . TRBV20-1 CSAAPGERYQPQHF TGCAGTGCCGCTCCCGGGGAAAGGTATCAGCCCCAGCATTTT
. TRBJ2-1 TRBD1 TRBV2 CASNADRRNEQFF TGTGCCAGCAACGCGGACAGGCGAAATGAGCAGTTCTTC
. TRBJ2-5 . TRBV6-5 CASSKGPGPEGTQYF TGTGCCAGCAGCAAAGGCCCCGGCCCAGAGGGGACCCAGTACTTC
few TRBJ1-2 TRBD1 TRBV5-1 CASNTEQGFVYTF TGCGCCAGCAACACGGAACAGGGGTTCGTCTACACCTTC
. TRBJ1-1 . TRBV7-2 CASSLWRTANTEAFF TGTGCCAGCAGCTTATGGAGGACAGCGAACACTGAAGCTTTCTTT
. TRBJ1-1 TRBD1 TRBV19 CASSADRDTEAFF TGTGCCAGTAGTGCGGACAGGGACACTGAAGCTTTCTTT
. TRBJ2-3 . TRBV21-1 CASSYWWYF TGTGCCAGCAGCTACTGGTGGTATTTT
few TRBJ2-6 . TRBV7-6 CASSFRGLLKPGANVLTF TGTGCCAGCAGCTTTAGGGGACTCTTAAAGCCTGGGGCCAACGTCCTGACTTTC
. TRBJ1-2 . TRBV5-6 CASSQRLGHYGYTF TGTGCCAGCAGCCAGCGGCTCGGACACTATGGCTACACCTTC
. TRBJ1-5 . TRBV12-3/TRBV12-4 CASSLNSPNQPQHF TGTGCCAGCAGTTTAAATAGTCCCAATCAGCCCCAGCATTTT
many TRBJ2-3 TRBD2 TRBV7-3 CASSLLAGGPDTQYF TGTGCCAGCAGCTTACTAGCGGGGGGGCCAGATACGCAGTATTTT
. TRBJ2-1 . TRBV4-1 CASSQVNLVVYNEQFF TGCGCCAGCAGCCAAGTTAACCTAGTTGTCTACAATGAGCAGTTCTTC
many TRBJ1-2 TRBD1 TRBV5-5 CASSFGQANYGYTF TGTGCCAGCAGCTTCGGACAGGCTAACTATGGCTACACCTTC
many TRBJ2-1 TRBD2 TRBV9 CASSVASGGLNEQFF TGTGCCAGCAGCGTAGCTAGCGGGGGCCTCAATGAGCAGTTCTTC
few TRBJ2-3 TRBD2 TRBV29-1 CSAASGPSGTDTQYF TGCAGCGCGGCTAGCGGGCCCTCGGGCACAGATACGCAGTATTTT
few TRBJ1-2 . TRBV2 CASSEIVSNYGYTF TGTGCCAGCAGTGAAATAGTTTCCAACTATGGCTACACCTTC
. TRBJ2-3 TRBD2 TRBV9 CASSVDPAGNTDTQYF TGTGCCAGCAGCGTAGACCCAGCGGGGAACACAGATACGCAGTATTTT
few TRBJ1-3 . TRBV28 CASSQGFSGNTIYF TGTGCCAGCAGTCAAGGGTTCTCTGGAAACACCATATATTTT
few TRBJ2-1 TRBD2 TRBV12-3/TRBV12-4 CASSPELTSSNEQFF TGTGCCAGCAGTCCCGAACTGACTAGCAGCAATGAGCAGTTCTTC
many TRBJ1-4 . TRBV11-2 CASSLGRKLFF TGTGCCAGCAGCTTAGGCAGGAAACTGTTTTTT
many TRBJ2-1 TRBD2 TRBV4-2 CASSQVLASGGLSSYNEQFF TGTGCCAGCAGCCAAGTTTTGGCTAGCGGGGGCCTTAGCTCCTACAATGAGCAGTTCTTC
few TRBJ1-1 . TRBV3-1 CASSQVGVGEAFF TGTGCCAGCAGCCAAGTAGGAGTGGGGGAAGCTTTCTTT
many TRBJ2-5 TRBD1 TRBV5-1 CASSSSGQQETQYF TGCGCCAGCAGCTCGTCGGGACAGCAAGAGACCCAGTACTTC
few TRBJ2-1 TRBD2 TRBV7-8 CASSFGTSGEQFF TGTGCCAGCAGCTTCGGGACTAGCGGTGAGCAGTTCTTC
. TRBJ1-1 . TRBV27 CASSFEGGVNTEAFF TGTGCCAGCAGTTTTGAGGGGGGGGTGAACACTGAAGCTTTCTTT
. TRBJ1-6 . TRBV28 CASSPSPNSPLHF TGTGCCAGCAGCCCTTCACCTAATTCACCCCTCCACTTT
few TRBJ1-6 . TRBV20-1 CSARGGALHF TGCAGTGCTAGGGGGGGGGCCCTCCACTTT
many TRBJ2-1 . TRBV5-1 CASSLAGPNNEQFF TGCGCCAGCAGCTTGGCGGGACCCAACAATGAGCAGTTCTTC
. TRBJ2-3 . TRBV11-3 CASSLDEGPWLSPTQYF TGTGCCAGCAGCTTAGATGAGGGACCTTGGTTATCCCCTACGCAGTATTTT
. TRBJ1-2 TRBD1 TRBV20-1 CSALGTAANYGYTF TGCAGTGCTCTGGGGACAGCCGCTAACTATGGCTACACCTTC
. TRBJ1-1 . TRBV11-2 CASSPPPGANTEAFF TGTGCCAGCAGCCCTCCCCCGGGAGCGAACACTGAAGCTTTCTTT
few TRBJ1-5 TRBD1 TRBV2 CASSELTGGLNQPQHF TGTGCCAGCAGTGAATTGACAGGGGGCCTAAATCAGCCCCAGCATTTT
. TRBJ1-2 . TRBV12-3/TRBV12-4 CASSLWSGDYGYTF TGTGCCAGCAGTTTATGGTCGGGGGACTATGGCTACACCTTC
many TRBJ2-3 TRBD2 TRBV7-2 CASSLALLGGADTQYF TGTGCCAGCAGCTTAGCGCTTCTGGGGGGGGCAGATACGCAGTATTTT
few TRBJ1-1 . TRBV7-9 CASNIGTEAFF TGTGCCAGCAACATTGGCACTGAAGCTTTCTTT
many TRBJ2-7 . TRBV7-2 CASSLGAYEQYF TGTGCCAGCAGCTTAGGGGCCTACGAGCAGTACTTC
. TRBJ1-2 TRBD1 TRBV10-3 CASSQTGGNYGYTF TGTGCCTCCTCCCAGACAGGGGGGAACTATGGCTACACCTTC
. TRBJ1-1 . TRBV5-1 CASSLALGHNTEAFF TGCGCCAGCAGCTTGGCCTTAGGGCACAACACTGAAGCTTTCTTT
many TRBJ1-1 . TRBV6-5 CASSYLGGDTEAFF TGTGCCAGCAGTTACCTCGGAGGTGACACTGAAGCTTTCTTT